Below, 15 T cell receptor beta chains from the same sample are listed, as sequenced in a study of blood T cell repertoires in COVID-19 (dated by TCRdb to 2020 to 2022). The protocol used for the library was the immunoSEQ multiplex PCR assay. In its TCRdb copy, this immuneACCESS table keeps in-frame sequences only and misses some clones. Where compared with another copy, unresolved V genes explain less than half of these, and the others have no known cause. Present in this sample are around 300,000 clones, 89% of which were seen just once. The top ten hold 2.2% of the sample. Sequenced: peripheral blood. The receptors were sampled from a man aged 45-65 years with acute or convalescent COVID-19.

Turning to this clone: This same CDR3 is encoded by further DNA sequences in the sample. V and J are TRBV30 and TRBJ2-5, with 9 nucleotides matching TRBD2. Germline V gene sequence: CDR1 GTSNPN, CDR2 SVGIG (reference sequence). Germline trimming cut 0 bases from V and 4 bases from J; bases unmatched to any gene: 6. CDR3 length: 15 residues. This CDR3 reads CAWSVGGGAAETQYF. As DNA, the CDR3 is TGTGCCTGGAGTGTCGGCGGGGGGGCGGCAGAGACCCAGTACTTC.

The chain joins TRBV9 to TRBJ1-6; 9 nucleotides agree with TRBD1. Germline CDR1 reads SGDLS; CDR2 reads YYNGEE. V was clipped by 3 bases and J by 10 bases; unmatched bases: 5. The CDR3 extends over 14 amino acids. CDR3 protein: CASSGGTGISPLHF. The CDR3, as DNA: TGTGCCAGCAGCGGCGGGACAGGGATCTCACCCCTCCACTTT.

DNA for the CDR3: TGTGCCAGCTCCCAGAACGGGGGGCCCTACAATGAGCAGTTCTTC. It specifies CASSQNGGPYNEQFF. V and J are TRBV18 and TRBJ2-1; D is perhaps TRBD2 (7 bases). The V gene's germline CDR1 is KGHSH and CDR2 LQKENI. With 6 bases removed from V and 2 bases from J, the gap between germline ends came to 14 bases. The CDR3 is made up of 15 amino acids.

The chain employs TRBV7-2 and TRBJ2-5; 8 bases agree with TRBD2. Germline lookup yields CDR1 SGHTA and CDR2 FQGNSA. The CDR3 spans 14 residues. V shed 1 base and J 5 bases; nucleotides not matched to a gene: 3. The CDR3 nucleotides are TGTGCCAGCAGCTTAGAAGGCGGGAGGGAGACCCAGTACTTC. It is translated as CASSLEGGRETQYF.

The CDR3 DNA reads as TGTGCCAGTAGTATGATTCAGGGGGCAGACGAGCAGTACTTC. Amino acids: CASSMIQGADEQYF. The chain recombines TRBV19 with TRBJ2-7; 8 bases line up with TRBD1. Germline V gene data show CDR1 as LNHDA and CDR2 as SQIVND (reference sequence). This CDR3 is 14 amino acids long. The junction had 6 bases not matched to a gene; V was cut back by 3 bases and J by 5 bases.

This clone was recorded many times. The gene calls are TRBV29-1 and TRBJ2-5; D not resolved. The V gene's germline CDR1 is SQVTM and CDR2 ANQGSEA. CDR3 length: 10 amino acids. V shed 6 bases and J shed 9 bases, with 11 bases lying between them. CDR3 DNA sequence: TGCAGCGTCGGTCCCGAGCCCCAGTACTTC. Its translation: CSVGPEPQYF.

The chain employs TRBV6-4 and TRBJ2-2; 8 bases line up with TRBD1. From germline, CDR1 is MRHNA and CDR2 SNTAGT. The CDR3 contains 16 residues. J gave up 6 bases and V 2 bases, and 8 bases lay outside the gene matches. The CDR3 loop reads CASSDPGQGAAGELFF. CDR3 DNA sequence: TGTGCCAGCAGTGACCCCGGACAGGGAGCTGCCGGGGAGCTGTTTTTT.

This clone has only a few counts. This chain joins TRBV30 and TRBJ1-3; no clear D. The CDR3 extends over 12 amino acids. V lost 0 bases to trimming and J lost 6 bases, with 6 bases between them. Germline-derived CDR1 and CDR2 are GTSNPN and SVGIG (reference sequence). CDR3 region: CAWSVRVNTIYF. In DNA, the CDR3 is TGTGCCTGGAGTGTACGGGTAAACACCATATATTTT. Drawing the rest from reference TRBV30 and TRBJ1-3, the complete variable domain is SQTIHQWPATLVQPVGSPLSLECTVEGTSNPNLYWYRQAAGRGLQLLFYSVGIGQISSEVPQNLSASRPQDRQFILSSKKLLLSDSGFYLCAWSVRVNTIYFGEGSWLTVV.

This clone has a single count. This chain joins TRBV5-8 and TRBJ1-2; a weak D match, TRBD1 (6 bases). The CDR3 spans 14 residues. Germline V gives CDR1 SGHTS, CDR2 YDEGEE. Trimming pared 0 bases from V and 7 bases from J, leaving 13 bases between. CDR3: CASSLDGGLSGYTF. The CDR3 coding sequence is TGTGCCAGCAGCTTGGATGGGGGCCTGAGTGGCTACACCTTC.

The chain combines TRBV12-3 or TRBV12-4 with TRBJ2-7, with D unresolved. The V gene lost 5 bases and the J gene lost 13 bases, with 21 bases spanning the gap. CDR3 size: 13 residues. CDR3 coding DNA: TGTGCCAGCAGTCCCCTGGGCCCCGCGTCCCCTTACTTC. Its protein product is CASSPLGPASPYF.

The V gene is TRBV3-1 (or the pseudogene TRBV3-2), the J gene TRBJ1-2; tentatively, D is TRBD1 (5 bases). Per the germline V gene, CDR1 is LGHDT and CDR2 is YNNKEL (reference sequence). The V end was cut by 5 bases, the J end by 2 bases, with 15 bases between. This CDR3 region has 15 residues. Here the CDR3 reads CASSLKGHANYGYTF. The CDR3 nucleotides read TGTGCCAGCAGCTTGAAAGGACATGCCAACTATGGCTACACCTTC.

The chain uses TRBV7-2 and TRBJ1-5; no definite D call. Trimming took off 1 base at V and 5 bases at J, with 6 bases between the two ends. CDR1 and CDR2 from the germline V gene are SGHTA and FQGNSA. The CDR3 is 13 residues long. The DNA for the CDR3 is TGTGCCAGCAGCTTAGGTCGGGATCAGCCCCAGCATTTT. Encoded protein: CASSLGRDQPQHF.

This clone turned up a few times. V is TRBV19 and J is TRBJ1-1; 7 bases line up with TRBD1. The CDR3 is 14 residues long. Looked up from germline, CDR1 is LNHDA and CDR2 is SQIVND (reference sequence). V was pared by 4 bases and J by 4 bases, with 6 bases of the junction left unmatched. In nucleotides, the CDR3 is TGTGCCAGTAGTAATGACAGGGCGGGCACTGAAGCTTTCTTT. This gives the protein CASSNDRAGTEAFF. Variable domain in full (rest from reference TRBV19 and TRBJ1-1): DGGITQSPKYLFRKEGQNVTLSCEQNLNHDAMYWYRQDPGQGLRLIYYSQIVNDFQKGDIAEGYSVSREKKESFPLTVTSAQKNPTAFYLCASSNDRAGTEAFFGQGTRLTVV.

This chain links TRBV3-1 (or the pseudogene TRBV3-2) with TRBJ1-3, with D maybe TRBD1 (5 bases). The CDR3 runs to 15 residues. V lost 1 base and J 7 bases, leaving 14 bases between the germline ends. CDR1 and CDR2 from the germline V gene are LGHDT and YNNKEL (reference sequence). The DNA for the CDR3 is TGTGCCAGCAGCCAAGCCCCGGCAGGGATTAACACCATATATTTT. Its protein is CASSQAPAGINTIYF.

The chain recombines TRBV11-2 with TRBJ1-1; D perhaps matches TRBD1 (6 bases). Germline values: CDR1 SGHAT, CDR2 FQNNGV. The germline V and J ends were trimmed by 5 bases and 2 bases, with 15 bases remaining between them. There are 15 residues in the CDR3. The CDR3 here is CASSTHGGANTEAFF. CDR3 sequence (DNA): TGTGCCAGCAGCACTCACGGGGGGGCCAACACTGAAGCTTTCTTT.